A selection of T cell receptor beta chains follows, all from one sample in a study of post-analysis software for immune sequencing data. TCRdb reanalysed the PCR reads using MiXCR and keeps one entry per CDR3 protein. The table includes roughly 400,000 distinct CDR3 sequences, roughly 38% detected once. Material: blood. These receptors all stem from a girl aged 2 to 9 with multiple sclerosis. Each CDR3 is given with its conserved first and last residue. Fields, in order: CDR3 length, D gene, clone size, V gene, J gene, CDR3 DNA, CDR3 protein. D genes are given only for firm matches. Size tells how often a clone was seen (once, few, many) or the class of an expanded clone, and some rows leave it out.

cdr3_length: 15; d_call: TRBD2; clone_size: .; v_call: TRBV7-2; j_call: TRBJ2-3; cdr3_nt: TGTGCCAGCAGCTTAGCAGCGGGAGTGCAAGATACGCAGTATTTT; cdr3_aa: CASSLAAGVQDTQYF
cdr3_length: 12; d_call: .; clone_size: .; v_call: TRBV20-1; j_call: TRBJ2-5; cdr3_nt: TGCAGTGCTAGACTTAGGGAAGAGACCCAGTACTTC; cdr3_aa: CSARLREETQYF
cdr3_length: 15; d_call: TRBD2; clone_size: few; v_call: TRBV12-3/TRBV12-4; j_call: TRBJ2-1; cdr3_nt: TGTGCCAGCAGGTGGACTAGCGGGGGCGGAGATGAGCAGTTCTTC; cdr3_aa: CASRWTSGGGDEQFF
cdr3_length: 17; d_call: .; clone_size: .; v_call: TRBV4-2; j_call: TRBJ1-1; cdr3_nt: TGTGCCAGCAGCCAAGAGTGGGTGTGGGGGGAGGTCACTGAAGCTTTCTTT; cdr3_aa: CASSQEWVWGEVTEAFF
cdr3_length: 14; d_call: TRBD2; clone_size: .; v_call: TRBV4-2; j_call: TRBJ2-7; cdr3_nt: TGTGCCAGCAGCCAAGGAAGCGGGGCCTACGTGCAGTACTTC; cdr3_aa: CASSQGSGAYVQYF
cdr3_length: 14; d_call: .; clone_size: .; v_call: TRBV2; j_call: TRBJ1-5; cdr3_nt: TGTGCCAGCAGTGGCGAGACAGGCAATCAGCCCCAGCATTTT; cdr3_aa: CASSGETGNQPQHF
cdr3_length: 13; d_call: .; clone_size: .; v_call: TRBV12-3/TRBV12-4; j_call: TRBJ1-1; cdr3_nt: TGTGCCAGCAGTTTCGCGGGGAGGCCTGAAGCTTTCTTT; cdr3_aa: CASSFAGRPEAFF
cdr3_length: 11; d_call: .; clone_size: .; v_call: TRBV20-1; j_call: TRBJ1-6; cdr3_nt: TGCAGTGCTAGAGATCAATCACCCCTCCACTTT; cdr3_aa: CSARDQSPLHF
cdr3_length: 17; d_call: .; clone_size: few; v_call: TRBV6-1; j_call: TRBJ2-6; cdr3_nt: TGTGCCAGCAGTCGCACTACCAGACAGGACCGTTATTATGTCCTGACTTTC; cdr3_aa: CASSRTTRQDRYYVLTF
cdr3_length: 15; d_call: .; clone_size: .; v_call: TRBV7-2; j_call: TRBJ2-1; cdr3_nt: TGTGCCAGCAGCCCAGGGAAAGCCTTCTACAATGAGCAGTTCTTC; cdr3_aa: CASSPGKAFYNEQFF
cdr3_length: 15; d_call: TRBD1; clone_size: .; v_call: TRBV7-9; j_call: TRBJ2-7; cdr3_nt: TGTGCCAGCAGCAACGACAGGGGGGGAACCTACGAGCAGTACTTC; cdr3_aa: CASSNDRGGTYEQYF
cdr3_length: 12; d_call: TRBD1; clone_size: few; v_call: TRBV7-3; j_call: TRBJ2-7; cdr3_nt: TGTGCCAGCGACAGGGCGCCCTACGAGCAGTACTTC; cdr3_aa: CASDRAPYEQYF
cdr3_length: 17; d_call: .; clone_size: .; v_call: TRBV7-8; j_call: TRBJ2-7; cdr3_nt: TGTGCCAGCAGCCAGAACCCAAGGGAGGCACTGTCCTACGAGCAGTACTTC; cdr3_aa: CASSQNPREALSYEQYF
cdr3_length: 13; d_call: .; clone_size: few; v_call: TRBV7-2; j_call: TRBJ2-5; cdr3_nt: TGTGCCAGCAGCTTAGCGCCTTCTGAGACCCAGTACTTC; cdr3_aa: CASSLAPSETQYF
cdr3_length: 12; d_call: .; clone_size: .; v_call: TRBV28; j_call: TRBJ2-7; cdr3_nt: TGTGCCAGCAGTGAGGAGGTCGACGAGCAGTACTTC; cdr3_aa: CASSEEVDEQYF
cdr3_length: 14; d_call: .; clone_size: .; v_call: TRBV7-6; j_call: TRBJ1-2; cdr3_nt: TGTGCCAGCAGCTTAAAGTCGCAGGGCTATGGCTACACCTTC; cdr3_aa: CASSLKSQGYGYTF
cdr3_length: 13; d_call: TRBD1; clone_size: .; v_call: TRBV29-1; j_call: TRBJ2-6; cdr3_nt: TGCAGCGTTGGACAGGGAGGGGCCAACGTCCTGACTTTC; cdr3_aa: CSVGQGGANVLTF
cdr3_length: 15; d_call: TRBD1; clone_size: few; v_call: TRBV12-3/TRBV12-4; j_call: TRBJ2-7; cdr3_nt: TGTGCCAGCAGTTTAAGAGGGGGCGGCTCCTACGAGCAGTACTTC; cdr3_aa: CASSLRGGGSYEQYF
cdr3_length: 14; d_call: TRBD2; clone_size: few; v_call: TRBV7-9; j_call: TRBJ2-5; cdr3_nt: TGTGCCAGCAGCTCCTACCGGGAGGGAGAGACCCAGTACTTC; cdr3_aa: CASSSYREGETQYF
cdr3_length: 12; d_call: .; clone_size: few; v_call: TRBV12-3/TRBV12-4; j_call: TRBJ2-1; cdr3_nt: TGTGCCAGCAGTTTATGGGCTGGTGAGCAGTTCTTC; cdr3_aa: CASSLWAGEQFF
cdr3_length: 16; d_call: TRBD1; clone_size: .; v_call: TRBV7-9; j_call: TRBJ2-5; cdr3_nt: TGTGCCAGCAGCCACGCGGACAGGGGGTACCAAGAGACCCAGTACTTC; cdr3_aa: CASSHADRGYQETQYF
cdr3_length: 15; d_call: .; clone_size: .; v_call: TRBV29-1; j_call: TRBJ1-1; cdr3_nt: TGCAGCGTGGTGGGGACCTCTAGGATATTTGCTGAAGCTTTCTTT; cdr3_aa: CSVVGTSRIFAEAFF
cdr3_length: 13; d_call: .; clone_size: .; v_call: TRBV7-9; j_call: TRBJ2-3; cdr3_nt: TGTGCCAGCAGCCGTATTCTGACAGATACGCAGTATTTT; cdr3_aa: CASSRILTDTQYF
cdr3_length: 13; d_call: .; clone_size: .; v_call: TRBV6-2/TRBV6-3; j_call: TRBJ2-5; cdr3_nt: TGTGCCAGCAGTTCACAGGGTGTGGAGACCCAGTACTTC; cdr3_aa: CASSSQGVETQYF
cdr3_length: 16; d_call: .; clone_size: few; v_call: TRBV28; j_call: TRBJ2-7; cdr3_nt: TGTGCCAGCGGACCCCCCTTCGGGGATGGGCCCTACGAGCAGTACTTC; cdr3_aa: CASGPPFGDGPYEQYF
cdr3_length: 13; d_call: TRBD2; clone_size: .; v_call: TRBV7-3; j_call: TRBJ2-1; cdr3_nt: TGTGCCAGCAGCGATACTCTAGCGGTTGAGCAGTTCTTC; cdr3_aa: CASSDTLAVEQFF
cdr3_length: 12; d_call: .; clone_size: few; v_call: TRBV29-1; j_call: TRBJ1-4; cdr3_nt: TGCAGCGTAGCAGGGCCTAATGAAAAACTGTTTTTT; cdr3_aa: CSVAGPNEKLFF
cdr3_length: 17; d_call: .; clone_size: .; v_call: TRBV21-1; j_call: TRBJ2-4; cdr3_nt: TGTGCCAGCAGCAAAGAGGGAAGGTGTCTGGCCAAAAACATTCAGTACTTC; cdr3_aa: CASSKEGRCLAKNIQYF
cdr3_length: 15; d_call: .; clone_size: .; v_call: TRBV28; j_call: TRBJ2-1; cdr3_nt: TGTGCCAGCAGTTTGGGGGGAGGAGGAACGAATGAGCAGTTCTTC; cdr3_aa: CASSLGGGGTNEQFF